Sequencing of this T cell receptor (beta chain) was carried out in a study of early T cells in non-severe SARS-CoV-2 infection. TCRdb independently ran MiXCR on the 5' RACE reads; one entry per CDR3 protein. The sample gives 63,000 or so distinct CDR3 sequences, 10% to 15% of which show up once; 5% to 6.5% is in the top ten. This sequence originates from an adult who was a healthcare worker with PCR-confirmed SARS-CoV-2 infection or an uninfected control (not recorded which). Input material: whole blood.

CDR3 sequence (DNA): TGCGCCAGCAGTGTAGGACAGGGGAGTGAAAAACTGTTTTTT. Its protein is CASSVGQGSEKLFF. The genes are TRBV5-1 and TRBJ1-4, with 9 bases aligning to TRBD1. From germline, CDR1 is SGHRS and CDR2 YFSETQ. Trimming cost V 5 bases and J 7 bases; bases outside gene matches: 6. This CDR3 region has 14 residues.